These 2 T cell receptor beta chains came from one sample sequenced in a study of T cell changes during pregnancy in multiple sclerosis. This table comes from immunoSEQ multiplex PCR, and its TCRdb copy is limited to in-frame clones, with some not included. This table holds roughly 110,000 clones, about 90% found once. Material: peripheral blood, obtained before pregnancy. The source of these receptors is a female donor with multiple sclerosis, enrolled in a pregnancy study.

This chain joins TRBV19 and TRBJ1-1, with no clear D. The CDR3 spans 14 residues. Germline CDR1 is LNHDA and CDR2 is SQIVND (reference sequence). V was trimmed by 5 bases and J by 1 base, leaving 11 bases between them. DNA for the CDR3: TGTGCCAGTAGTGATGGGCAGAGGAACACTGAAGCTTTCTTT. Translated, it gives CASSDGQRNTEAFF.

This chain joins TRBV5-4 and TRBJ2-7, with D perhaps matching TRBD2 (6 bases). The CDR3 totals 12 residues. Trimming removed 5 bases at V and 3 bases at J, with 9 bases between. CDR1 SGHNT and CDR2 YYREEE come from the germline V gene (reference sequence). This CDR3 is CASSRGIYEQYF. For the CDR3, the DNA is TGTGCCAGCAGTCGGGGGATCTACGAGCAGTACTTC.